Below are 27 T cell receptor beta chains sequenced from a single sample in a study of molecular identifiers for immune sequencing clone quantification. TCRdb re-called the PCR reads with MiXCR, one entry per CDR3 protein. The data show approximately 500,000 distinct CDR3 sequences, with around 25% seen just once and roughly 0.79% held by the top ten. Input material: naive CD8+ T cells from blood, with Jurkat cell RNA spiked in. Subset meaning: FACS-sorted CD8+CD4-CCR7+CD45RA+ naive T cells. These receptors originate from a human donor in good health. Some libraries in this study had Jurkat cell RNA spiked in.

The chain couples TRBV7-9 to TRBJ2-7; 8 positions agree with TRBD1. There are 14 residues in the CDR3. Germline V gene lookup returns CDR1 SEHNR and CDR2 FQNEAQ (reference sequence). After removal of 5 bases from V and 7 bases from J, the junction contained 10 bases not matched to a gene. CDR3 sequence: CASSHDRGPTEQYF. The DNA for the CDR3 is TGTGCCAGCAGCCACGACAGGGGCCCAACAGAGCAGTACTTC.

This clonotype was seen many times. This chain links TRBV5-1 with TRBJ2-5; D uncertain. This CDR3 has 11 amino acids. Trimming stripped 5 bases from V and 5 bases from J, with 7 bases between. CDR1 and CDR2 (germline): SGHRS, YFSETQ. The CDR3 here is CASRRRETQYF. For the CDR3, the DNA is TGCGCCAGCAGGCGAAGGGAGACCCAGTACTTC.

Turning to this clonotype: The conserved final phenylalanine or tryptophan is absent from the CDR3, which likely points to a read error. The chain is built from TRBV5-1 and TRBJ1-2; no clear D. The V end lost 2 bases, the J end lost 0 bases, and 8 bases lay between the germline ends. The CDR3 loop spans 14 amino acids. CDR1 is SGHRS, CDR2 YFSETQ, per germline. The CDR3 is CASSFAVANYGYTL. The DNA for the CDR3 is TGCGCCAGCAGCTTCGCAGTCGCTAACTATGGCTACACCCTC.

About this clonotype: A much more abundant neighbour one base away suggests this may be a read error. The chain couples TRBV9 to TRBJ2-3; D possibly corresponds to TRBD2 (6 bases). The ends were cut back, 5 bases at V and 1 base at J, with 20 bases in the middle. The CDR3 is 17 residues long. Germline CDR1 is SGDLS and CDR2 is YYNGEE. The DNA of the CDR3 is TGTGCCAGCAGTCCGGGAGCGATGACGGTCGGCACAGATACGCAGTATTTT. Encoded protein: CASSPGAMTVGTDTQYF.

This clonotype has a count of ten or more. The chain carries TRBV29-1 and TRBJ2-7; D gene uncertain. Per germline, CDR1 SQVTM and CDR2 ANQGSEA. V dropped 4 bases and J dropped 0 bases, with 10 bases sitting between them. The CDR3 length is 13 residues. The CDR3 protein is CSVVPSSSYEQYF. For the CDR3, the DNA is TGCAGCGTTGTCCCAAGTAGCTCCTACGAGCAGTACTTC.

This clonotype was picked up a small number of times. J is TRBJ2-1 and V is TRBV27, with a tentative D call TRBD1 (5 bases). The V and J ends lost 5 bases and 2 bases respectively, with 10 bases between them. The CDR3 spans 14 residues. The V gene's germline CDR1 is MNHEY and CDR2 SMNVEV (reference sequence). The CDR3 region is CASSPGQAYNEQFF. The CDR3 nucleotides are TGTGCCAGCAGTCCAGGACAAGCCTACAATGAGCAGTTCTTC.

This clonotype was recorded many times. This chain links TRBV7-3 with TRBJ1-1; tentative D call: TRBD1 (5 bases). The germline gives CDR1 SGHTA, CDR2 FQGTGA. The CDR3 covers 13 residues. V lost 5 bases, J lost 1 base, and 8 bases lay in between. The DNA of the CDR3 is TGTGCCAGCAGCAAAGGACAGAACACTGAAGCTTTCTTT. Protein: CASSKGQNTEAFF.

This clonotype was picked up many times. J is TRBJ1-6 and V is TRBV5-5, with D hard to call. The CDR3 is 17 amino acids. Trimming cost V 1 base and J 0 bases, with 11 bases left between them. Germline CDR1 SGHKS, CDR2 YYEKEE (reference sequence). CDR3 sequence (DNA): TGTGCCAGCAGCTTGTCAGGTCCTAGCTCCTATAATTCACCCCTCCACTTT. It is translated as CASSLSGPSSYNSPLHF.

Here the CDR3 reads CASSVGGTSHEQFF. In DNA, the CDR3 is TGTGCCAGCAGCGTGGGCGGGACTAGCCATGAGCAGTTCTTC. The V and J genes are TRBV9 and TRBJ2-1; 9 bases are a match to TRBD2. Germline values: CDR1 SGDLS, CDR2 YYNGEE. The V gene end was trimmed by 2 bases and the J gene end by 8 bases; junction bases not matched to a gene: 5. The CDR3 loop spans 14 amino acids.

The V call is TRBV14, the J call TRBJ1-2; D is ambiguous. This CDR3 region has 14 residues. Trimming removed 4 bases at V and 2 bases at J, with 11 bases between. Germline V CDR1 and CDR2: SGHDN, FVKESK. The CDR3 here is CASSLVTGNYGYTF. In DNA, the CDR3 is TGTGCCAGCAGCCTCGTGACGGGGAACTATGGCTACACCTTC.

This chain connects TRBV10-2 to TRBJ1-2; 7 bases fit TRBD1. This CDR3 has 16 residues. Germline CDR1 WSHSY, CDR2 SAAADI. With V trimmed by 3 bases and J by 2 bases, 9 bases remained unmatched. DNA for the CDR3: TGCGCCAGCAGTGACCCAACAGGGGCCAGAAACTATGGCTACACCTTC. Its translation: CASSDPTGARNYGYTF.

This clonotype was observed once. One end of the junction does not line up with germline, which may come from a read error. The chain couples TRBV7-9 to TRBJ2-7, with 14 bases aligning to TRBD2. The CDR3 covers 18 residues. Germline V gene data show CDR1 as SEHNR and CDR2 as FQNEAQ (reference sequence). The CDR3 region has the DNA TGTGCCAGCAGCTCCTCAAGGGCGACTAGCGGGAGGGCCACCGAGCAGTGCTTC. This gives the protein CASSSSRATSGRATEQCF.

Concerning this clonotype itself: The junction differs from germline at one of its ends, possibly a read error. This chain joins TRBV30 and TRBJ1-4; TRBD1 is a possible D gene (6 bases). CDR3 length: 14 residues. Germline V CDR1 and CDR2: GTSNPN, SVGIG (reference sequence). The DNA for the CDR3 is TGTGCCTGGGGAAGGACAGCAACAAATGAAAAACTGTTTTTT. It yields the protein CAWGRTATNEKLFF.

The V and J genes are TRBV4-3 and TRBJ1-2, with D hard to call. V lost 0 bases and J 0 bases, leaving 8 bases between the germline ends. The germline gives CDR1 LGHNA, CDR2 YSLEER. The CDR3 has 15 amino acids. CDR3 in DNA: TGCGCCAGCAGCCAAGAAAACAGAGCTAACTATGGCTACACCTTC. Its translation is CASSQENRANYGYTF.

The rearrangement uses TRBV6-5 and TRBJ2-7; 7 bases map to TRBD1. Germline V gene data show CDR1 as MNHEY and CDR2 as SVGAGI. The CDR3 length is 15 residues. The junction had 11 bases not matched to a gene; V was cut back by 6 bases and J by 3 bases. This CDR3 is CASSLATGPNYEQYF. CDR3 sequence (DNA): TGTGCCAGCAGCCTCGCGACAGGGCCTAACTACGAGCAGTACTTC.

This clonotype was observed at least ten times. V gene TRBV5-1 combines with J gene TRBJ1-1; 9 nucleotides line up with TRBD1. J gave up 5 bases and V 4 bases, and 9 bases lay outside the gene matches. The CDR3 spans 15 residues. CDR1 and CDR2 from the germline V gene are SGHRS and YFSETQ. The CDR3 loop is CASSLEQGAWTEAFF. In nucleotides, the CDR3 is TGCGCCAGCAGCCTTGAACAGGGGGCTTGGACTGAAGCTTTCTTT.

CDR3 bases: TGTGCCAGCAGTTTAGGTGCCTACACTGAAGCTTTCTTT. It codes for CASSLGAYTEAFF. V and J are TRBV27 and TRBJ1-1, with D uncertain. V was trimmed by 2 bases and J by 3 bases, leaving 7 bases between them. Germline V CDR1 and CDR2: MNHEY, SMNVEV (reference sequence). The length of the CDR3 is 13 residues.

In nucleotides, the CDR3 is TGCGCCAGCAGCACGGATCTGAGCTACGAGCAGTACTTC. It translates to CASSTDLSYEQYF. J is TRBJ2-7 and V is TRBV5-1; the D is unclear. Germline V gene sequence: CDR1 SGHRS, CDR2 YFSETQ. Trimming pared 4 bases from V and 3 bases from J, leaving 11 bases between. The CDR3 is 13 residues long.

This rearrangement joins TRBV4-1 to TRBJ1-4; D unclear. The germline V gene encodes CDR1 MGHRA and CDR2 YSYEKL. The CDR3 contains 16 residues. V was trimmed by 0 bases and J by 0 bases, leaving 8 bases between them. The CDR3 DNA sequence: TGCGCCAGCAGCCAAGAACCCGGAGCAACTAATGAAAAACTGTTTTTT. Residues: CASSQEPGATNEKLFF.

This clonotype came up a few times. The rearrangement joins TRBV19 to TRBJ1-1, with no clear D. Germline lookup yields CDR1 LNHDA and CDR2 SQIVND (reference sequence). Trimming left V 4 bases short and J 4 bases short, with 13 bases between. This CDR3 contains 14 residues. CDR3 amino acids: CASSSGPLPTEAFF. Written as DNA, the CDR3 is TGTGCCAGTAGTAGCGGGCCCCTACCCACTGAAGCTTTCTTT.

Only a few counts were recorded for this clonotype. The chain joins TRBV5-6 to TRBJ2-3; TRBD2 matches 9 bases. The CDR3 is 16 residues long. CDR1 and CDR2 (germline): SGHDT, YYEEEE. V gave up 3 bases and J gave up 2 bases; unmatched junction bases: 7. CDR3 sequence (DNA): TGTGCCAGCAGCTCCCGGAGCGGGGGGACCACAGATACGCAGTATTTT. It encodes CASSSRSGGTTDTQYF.

Remarks on this clonotype: A much bigger clone sits one base away, suggesting this may be a read error. The chain uses TRBV2 and TRBJ1-4; 12 bases agree with TRBD1. Germline CDR1 SNHLY, CDR2 FYNNEI. The CDR3 has 17 residues. CDR3 nucleotides: TGTGTCAGCAGTTCCGGGACAGGGGGCGCGGCTAATGAAAAACTGTTTTTT. This gives the protein CVSSSGTGGAANEKLFF.

Concerning this clonotype: A read error may be the cause here, since a much bigger clone is one base away. The chain links TRBV2 to TRBJ1-1; D perhaps matches TRBD1 (5 bases). CDR3 length: 16 residues. The germline V gene encodes CDR1 SNHLY and CDR2 FYNNEI. The CDR3 nucleotides read TGTGCTACGTTTGAGGCGGCAGGGAGTATGAACACTGAAGCTTCCTTT. It yields the protein CATFEAAGSMNTEASF.

The rearrangement uses TRBV20-1 and TRBJ1-5, with D possibly matching TRBD1 (5 bases). In germline, CDR1 is DFQATT, CDR2 SNEGSKA (reference sequence). V lost 6 bases and J 2 bases, leaving 14 bases between the germline ends. The CDR3 extends over 14 amino acids. The CDR3 DNA sequence: TGCAGTGCCAAAGTTGTGGGGGGCAATCAGCCCCAGCATTTT. Translated, it gives CSAKVVGGNQPQHF.

In regard to this clonotype: A much larger clone differs by one base, so this may be a read error. J is TRBJ2-7 and V is TRBV7-8; tentative D call: TRBD1 (7 bases). Germline V gene data show CDR1 as SGHVS and CDR2 as FQNEAQ. The CDR3 extends over 15 amino acids. The CDR3 DNA reads as TGTGCCCGCAGCTTAGGGGACAGCTTTCGGGAGGAGCAGTACTTC. Protein: CARSLGDSFREEQYF.

This clonotype appeared a few times. CDR3 in DNA: TGTGCCAGCAGACTCCAGCTTGAGTTCGGGGAGCTGTTTTTT. It encodes CASRLQLEFGELFF. This chain connects TRBV27 to TRBJ2-2; D not resolved. V lost 6 bases, J lost 7 bases, and 15 bases lay in between. Germline values: CDR1 MNHEY, CDR2 SMNVEV (reference sequence). This CDR3 contains 14 residues.

In regard to this clonotype: Possible read error: a much larger clone is one base away. The J gene is TRBJ2-2, the V gene TRBV29-1, with 10 bases identical to TRBD1. The CDR3 is 15 residues long. The V gene's germline CDR1 is SQVTM and CDR2 ANQGSEA. This CDR3 reads CSDEGGTGVTGELFF. The CDR3 DNA is TGCAGCGATGAAGGCGGGACAGGGGTCACCGGGGAGCTGTTTTTT.